This TCR beta chain was identified in a study of beta chain features in type 1 diabetes. TCRB transcripts that were expressed got sequenced, as all of the isolated RNA had been reverse transcribed. Profiling relied on immunoSEQ multiplex PCR, and the TCRdb table lists in-frame clones only, not all of them. The repertoire holds over 350,000 clones, with more than 13% as singletons. Trimming left V 2 bases short and J 4 bases short, with 18 bases between. Per germline, CDR1 MDHEN and CDR2 SYDVKM. This CDR3 has 16 amino acids. The V call is TRBV28, the J call TRBJ2-7; a weak D match, TRBD1 (6 bases). This clonotype originated in a woman between 18 and 29 years old in good health. The material sequenced was naive CD4+ T cells from blood. The CDR3 DNA is TGTGCCAGCAGTTTAACGGACAGACTCCAAGAATACGAGCAGTACTTC. Translating gives CASSLTDRLQEYEQYF.